This T cell receptor beta chain is drawn from a study of blood T cell repertoires in COVID-19. In the study overall: There were acute and convalescent COVID-19 samples, and they came from the United States, Italy and Spain. Sample material is recorded as cDNA or gDNA derived from T cells, B-cell-depleted T cells, or PBMCs.

This clone showed up just once. As processed by the authors: The authors estimated nucleated cell counts from reference gene primer amplification. TCRdb keeps only in-frame clones here, not all; method: immunoSEQ multiplex PCR. That table is the source of V, J and clone size, and D and trimming were worked out from the DNA. The data contain around 310,000 clones, around 89% of them singletons. Recruited during active infection, patients (from Seattle) were subsequently followed longitudinally. The TCR comes from a woman aged 40 to 50 with COVID-19, enrolled during active disease. Sequenced sample: peripheral blood.

This CDR3 is CASSFRYQETQYF. In nucleotides, the CDR3 is TGTGCCAGCAGCTTCCGGTACCAAGAGACCCAGTACTTC. The J gene is TRBJ2-5, the V gene TRBV5-8; no clear D gene. V shed 2 bases and J shed 0 bases, with 5 bases lying between them. Germline V lookup: CDR1 SGHTS, CDR2 YDEGEE. CDR3 length: 13 amino acids. The variable domain in full, completed from reference TRBV5-8 and TRBJ2-5, reads EAGVTQSPTHLIKTRGQQATLRCSPISGHTSVYWYQQALGLGLQFLLWYDEGEERNRGNFPPRFSGRQFPNYSSELNVNALELEDSALYLCASSFRYQETQYFGPGTRLLVL.